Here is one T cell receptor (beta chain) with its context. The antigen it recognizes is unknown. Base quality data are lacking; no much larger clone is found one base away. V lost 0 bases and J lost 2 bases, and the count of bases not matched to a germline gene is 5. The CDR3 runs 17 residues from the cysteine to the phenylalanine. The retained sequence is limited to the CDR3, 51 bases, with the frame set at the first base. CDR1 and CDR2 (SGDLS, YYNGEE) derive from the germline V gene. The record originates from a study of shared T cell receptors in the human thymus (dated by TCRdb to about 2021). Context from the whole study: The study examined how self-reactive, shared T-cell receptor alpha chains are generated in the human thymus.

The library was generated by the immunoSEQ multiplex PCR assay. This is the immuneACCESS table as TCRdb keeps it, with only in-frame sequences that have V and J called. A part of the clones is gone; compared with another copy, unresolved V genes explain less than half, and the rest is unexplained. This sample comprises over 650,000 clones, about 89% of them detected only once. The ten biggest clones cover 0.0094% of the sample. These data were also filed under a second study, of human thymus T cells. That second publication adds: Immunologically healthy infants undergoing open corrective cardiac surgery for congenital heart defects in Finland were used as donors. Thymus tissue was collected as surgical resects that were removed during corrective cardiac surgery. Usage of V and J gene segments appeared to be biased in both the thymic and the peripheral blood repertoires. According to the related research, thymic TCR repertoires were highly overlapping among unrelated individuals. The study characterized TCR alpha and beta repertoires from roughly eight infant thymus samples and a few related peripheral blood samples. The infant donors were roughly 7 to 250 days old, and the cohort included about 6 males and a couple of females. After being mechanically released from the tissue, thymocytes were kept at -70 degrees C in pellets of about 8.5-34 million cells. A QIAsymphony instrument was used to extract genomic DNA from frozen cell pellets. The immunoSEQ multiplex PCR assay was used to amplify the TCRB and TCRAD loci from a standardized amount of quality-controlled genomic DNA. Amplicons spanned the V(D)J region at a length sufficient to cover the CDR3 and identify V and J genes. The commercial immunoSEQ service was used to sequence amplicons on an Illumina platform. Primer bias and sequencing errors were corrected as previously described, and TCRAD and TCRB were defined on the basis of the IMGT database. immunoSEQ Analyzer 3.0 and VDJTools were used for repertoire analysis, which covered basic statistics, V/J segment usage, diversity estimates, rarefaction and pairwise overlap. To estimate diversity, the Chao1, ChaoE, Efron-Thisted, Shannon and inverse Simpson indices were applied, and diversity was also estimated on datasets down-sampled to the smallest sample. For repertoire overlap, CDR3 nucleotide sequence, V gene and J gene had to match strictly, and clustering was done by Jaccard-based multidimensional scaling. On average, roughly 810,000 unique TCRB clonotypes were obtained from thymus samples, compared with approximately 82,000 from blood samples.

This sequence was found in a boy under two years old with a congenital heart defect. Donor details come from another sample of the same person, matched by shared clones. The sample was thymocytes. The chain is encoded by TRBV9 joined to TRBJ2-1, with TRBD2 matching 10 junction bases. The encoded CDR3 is CASSVEASGRPYNEQFF. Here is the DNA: TGTGCCAGCAGCGTAGAGGCTAGCGGGAGACCCTACAATGAGCAGTTCTTC.